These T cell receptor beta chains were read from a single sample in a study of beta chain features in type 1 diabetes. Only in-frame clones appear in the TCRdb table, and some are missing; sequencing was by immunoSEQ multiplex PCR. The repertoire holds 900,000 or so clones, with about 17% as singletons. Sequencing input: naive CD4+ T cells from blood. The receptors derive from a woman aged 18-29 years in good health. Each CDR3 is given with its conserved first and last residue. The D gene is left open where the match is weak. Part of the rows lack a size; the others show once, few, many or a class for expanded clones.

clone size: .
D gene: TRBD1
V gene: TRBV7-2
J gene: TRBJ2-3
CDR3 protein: CASRQGVGTDTQYF
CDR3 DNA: TGTGCCAGCAGACAGGGGGTGGGCACAGATACGCAGTATTTT

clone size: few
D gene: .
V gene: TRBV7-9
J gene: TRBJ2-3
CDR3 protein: CASSLALGAGDTQYF
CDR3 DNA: TGTGCCAGCAGCTTAGCGCTGGGGGCAGGGGATACGCAGTATTTT

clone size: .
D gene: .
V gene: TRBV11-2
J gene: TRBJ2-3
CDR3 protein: CASSLDPTNTDTQYF
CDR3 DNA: TGTGCCAGCAGCTTAGACCCGACTAACACAGATACGCAGTATTTT

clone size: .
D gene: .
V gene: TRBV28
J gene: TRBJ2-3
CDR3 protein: CASSENGFADTQYF
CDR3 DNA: TGTGCCAGCAGTGAGAACGGGTTTGCAGATACGCAGTATTTT

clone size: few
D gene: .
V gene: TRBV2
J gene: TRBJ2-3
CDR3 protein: CASIGLRTDTQYF
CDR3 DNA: TGTGCCAGCATTGGCCTTCGCACAGATACGCAGTATTTT

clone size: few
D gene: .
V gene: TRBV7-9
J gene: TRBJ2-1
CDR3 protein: CASSSKRTVVGNNEQFF
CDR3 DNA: TGTGCCAGCAGCTCGAAAAGGACTGTAGTTGGAAACAATGAGCAGTTCTTC

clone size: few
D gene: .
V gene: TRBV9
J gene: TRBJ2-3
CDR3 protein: CASSVQQDTQYF
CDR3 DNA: TGTGCCAGCAGCGTACAGCAAGATACGCAGTATTTT

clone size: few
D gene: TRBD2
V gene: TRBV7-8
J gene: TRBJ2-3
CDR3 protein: CASSARAAGVDTDTQYF
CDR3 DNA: TGTGCCAGCAGCGCCAGGGCAGCGGGAGTGGACACAGATACGCAGTATTTT

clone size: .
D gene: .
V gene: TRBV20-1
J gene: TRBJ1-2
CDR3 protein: CSASTPLGYTF
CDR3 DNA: TGCAGTGCTAGCACCCCACTTGGCTACACCTTC

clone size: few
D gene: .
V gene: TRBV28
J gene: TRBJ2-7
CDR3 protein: CASSFPYEKGDKYF
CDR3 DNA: TGTGCCAGCAGTTTCCCTTATGAGAAGGGAGATAAGTACTTC

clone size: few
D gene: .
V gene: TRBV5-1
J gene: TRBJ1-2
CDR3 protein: CASSPNRDRGYTF
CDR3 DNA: TGCGCCAGCAGCCCTAACAGGGACCGGGGCTACACCTTC

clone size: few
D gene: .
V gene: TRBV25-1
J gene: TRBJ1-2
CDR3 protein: CASSLSGITGGYTF
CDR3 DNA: TGTGCCAGCAGTCTTTCGGGGATCACCGGTGGCTACACCTTC

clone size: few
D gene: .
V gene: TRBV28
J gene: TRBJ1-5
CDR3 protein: CASRDDFNQPQHF
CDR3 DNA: TGTGCCAGCAGAGATGACTTCAATCAGCCCCAGCATTTT

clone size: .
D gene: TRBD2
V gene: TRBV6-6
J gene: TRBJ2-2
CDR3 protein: CASSYKAGVPGELFF
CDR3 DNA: TGTGCCAGCAGTTACAAAGCGGGAGTACCGGGGGAGCTGTTTTTT

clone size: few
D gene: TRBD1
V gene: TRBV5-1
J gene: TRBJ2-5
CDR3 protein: CASSPSGTVDETQYF
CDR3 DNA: TGCGCCAGCAGCCCCTCCGGGACAGTTGACGAGACCCAGTACTTC

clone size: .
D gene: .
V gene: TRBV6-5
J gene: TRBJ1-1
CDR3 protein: CATGVNTEAFF
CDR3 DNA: TGTGCCACAGGGGTGAACACTGAAGCTTTCTTT

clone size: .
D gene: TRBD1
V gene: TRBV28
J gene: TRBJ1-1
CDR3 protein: CASTDRGRSTEAFF
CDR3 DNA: TGTGCCAGCACCGACAGGGGAAGAAGCACTGAAGCTTTCTTT

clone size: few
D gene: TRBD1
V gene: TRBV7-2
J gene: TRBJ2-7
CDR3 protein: CASSLRDRAYEQYF
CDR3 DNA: TGTGCCAGCAGCCTCCGGGACAGGGCCTACGAGCAGTACTTC

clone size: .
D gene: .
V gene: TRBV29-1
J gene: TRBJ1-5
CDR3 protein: CSVVENSNQPQHF
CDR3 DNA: TGCAGCGTTGTGGAGAATAGCAATCAGCCCCAGCATTTT

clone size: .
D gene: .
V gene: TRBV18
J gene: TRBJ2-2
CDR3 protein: CASSYTVLVTGELFF
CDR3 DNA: TGTGCCAGCTCATATACGGTCCTGGTCACCGGGGAGCTGTTTTTT

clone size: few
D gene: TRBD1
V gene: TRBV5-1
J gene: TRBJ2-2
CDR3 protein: CASSHQGTADTGELFF
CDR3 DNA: TGCGCCAGCAGTCACCAGGGGACAGCCGACACCGGGGAGCTGTTTTTT

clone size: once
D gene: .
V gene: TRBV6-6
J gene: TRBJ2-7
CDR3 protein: CASSYARVHISYEQYF
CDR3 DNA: TGTGCCAGCAGTTACGCCAGGGTTCACATCTCCTACGAGCAGTACTTC

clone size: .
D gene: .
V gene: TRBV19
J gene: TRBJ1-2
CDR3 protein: CASQVGQNYGYTF
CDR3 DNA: TGTGCCAGTCAGGTGGGTCAGAACTATGGCTACACCTTC

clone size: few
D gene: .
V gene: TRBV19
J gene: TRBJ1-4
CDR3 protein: CASSRSATNEKLFF
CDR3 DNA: TGTGCCAGTAGTCGTTCCGCAACTAATGAAAAACTGTTTTTT

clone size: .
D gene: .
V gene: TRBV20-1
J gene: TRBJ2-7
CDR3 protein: CSAEPGHEQYF
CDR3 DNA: TGCAGTGCCGAGCCAGGGCACGAGCAGTACTTC

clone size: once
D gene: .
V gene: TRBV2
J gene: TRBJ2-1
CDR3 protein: CASSELGEVNEQFF
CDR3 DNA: TGTGCCAGCAGTGAATTGGGGGAAGTCAATGAGCAGTTCTTC

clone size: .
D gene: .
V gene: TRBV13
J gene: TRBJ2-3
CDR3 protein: CASSSAFSTDTQYF
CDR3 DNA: TGTGCCAGCAGTTCCGCGTTTAGCACAGATACGCAGTATTTT

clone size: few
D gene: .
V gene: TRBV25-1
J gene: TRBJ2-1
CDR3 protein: CASSDYRFYNEQFF
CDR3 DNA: TGTGCCAGCAGTGATTACAGGTTTTACAATGAGCAGTTCTTC

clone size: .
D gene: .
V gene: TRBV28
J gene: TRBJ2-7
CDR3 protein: CASSLGNSYEQYF
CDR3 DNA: TGTGCCAGCAGTTTAGGAAACTCTTACGAGCAGTACTTC

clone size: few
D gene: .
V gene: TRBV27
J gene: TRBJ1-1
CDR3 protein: CASSSIRANTEAFF
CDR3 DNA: TGTGCCAGCAGTTCCATCAGAGCGAACACTGAAGCTTTCTTT

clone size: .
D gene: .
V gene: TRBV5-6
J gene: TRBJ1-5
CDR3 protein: CASSLRSNQPQHF
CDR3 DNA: TGTGCCAGCAGCCTAAGGAGCAATCAGCCCCAGCATTTT

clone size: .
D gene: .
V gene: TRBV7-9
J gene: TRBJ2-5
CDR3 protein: CASSFPPGLSKETQYF
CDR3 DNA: TGTGCCAGCAGCTTTCCTCCGGGACTCTCGAAAGAGACCCAGTACTTC

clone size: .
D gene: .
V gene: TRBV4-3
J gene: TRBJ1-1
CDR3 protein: CASSQSLGGVDTEAFF
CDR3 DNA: TGCGCCAGCAGCCAAAGTTTGGGGGGAGTAGACACTGAAGCTTTCTTT

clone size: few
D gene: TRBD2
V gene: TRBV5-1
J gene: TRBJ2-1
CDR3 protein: CASSWTSHEQFF
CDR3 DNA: TGCGCCAGCAGCTGGACTAGCCATGAGCAGTTCTTC

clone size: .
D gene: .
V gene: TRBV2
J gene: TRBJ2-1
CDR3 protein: CASSGGEYNEQFF
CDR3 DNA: TGTGCCAGCAGTGGGGGAGAGTACAATGAGCAGTTCTTC

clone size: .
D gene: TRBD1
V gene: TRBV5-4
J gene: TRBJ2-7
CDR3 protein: CASSQRQGYEQYF
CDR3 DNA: TGTGCCAGCAGCCAAAGACAGGGCTACGAGCAGTACTTC

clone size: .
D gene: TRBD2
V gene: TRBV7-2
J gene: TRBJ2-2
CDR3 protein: CASSLPRLAGNTGELFF
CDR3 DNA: TGTGCCAGCAGCTTGCCCCGGCTAGCGGGAAACACCGGGGAGCTGTTTTTT

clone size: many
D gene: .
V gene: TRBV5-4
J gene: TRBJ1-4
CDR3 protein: CASSFSTDNEKLFF
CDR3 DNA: TGTGCCAGCAGCTTTTCAACGGATAATGAAAAACTGTTTTTT

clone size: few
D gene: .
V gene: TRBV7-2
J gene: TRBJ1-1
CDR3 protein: CASSLVKGEAFF
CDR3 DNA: TGTGCCAGCAGCTTAGTCAAAGGGGAAGCTTTCTTT

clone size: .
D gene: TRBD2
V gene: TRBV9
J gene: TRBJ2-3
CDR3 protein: CASSATSGKADTQYF
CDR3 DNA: TGTGCCAGCAGCGCAACTAGCGGGAAAGCAGATACGCAGTATTTT

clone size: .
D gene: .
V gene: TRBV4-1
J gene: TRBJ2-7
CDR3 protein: CASSPDKLVYEQYF
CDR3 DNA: TGCGCCAGCAGCCCAGATAAGTTGGTCTACGAGCAGTACTTC